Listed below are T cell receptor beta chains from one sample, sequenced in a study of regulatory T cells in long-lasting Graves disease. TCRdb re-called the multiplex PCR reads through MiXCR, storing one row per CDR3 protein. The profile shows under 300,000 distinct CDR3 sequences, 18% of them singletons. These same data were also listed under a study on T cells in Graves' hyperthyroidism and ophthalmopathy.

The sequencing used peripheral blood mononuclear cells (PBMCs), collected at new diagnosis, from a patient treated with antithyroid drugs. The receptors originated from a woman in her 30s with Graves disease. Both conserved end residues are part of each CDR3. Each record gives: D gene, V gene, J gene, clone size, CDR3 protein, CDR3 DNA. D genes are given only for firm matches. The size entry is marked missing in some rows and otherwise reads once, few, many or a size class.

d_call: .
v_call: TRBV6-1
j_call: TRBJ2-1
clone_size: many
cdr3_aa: CASKITRAYNEQFF
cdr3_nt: TGTGCCAGCAAGATTACACGAGCCTACAATGAGCAGTTCTTC

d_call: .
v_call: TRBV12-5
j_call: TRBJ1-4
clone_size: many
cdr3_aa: CASGLARGKLFF
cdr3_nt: TGTGCTAGTGGTTTGGCTCGGGGAAAACTGTTTTTT

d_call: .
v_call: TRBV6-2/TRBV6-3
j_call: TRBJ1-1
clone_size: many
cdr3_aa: CASSPRVLTGNTEAFF
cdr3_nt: TGTGCCAGCAGTCCCCGGGTCTTAACTGGGAACACTGAAGCTTTCTTT

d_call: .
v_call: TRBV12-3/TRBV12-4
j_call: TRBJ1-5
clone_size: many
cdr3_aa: CASSQGQPQHF
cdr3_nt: TGTGCCAGCAGCCAGGGTCAGCCCCAGCATTTT

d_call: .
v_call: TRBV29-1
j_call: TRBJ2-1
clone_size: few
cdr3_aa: CSVEGRDDYNEQFF
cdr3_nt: TGCAGCGTTGAAGGCCGGGACGACTACAATGAGCAGTTCTTC

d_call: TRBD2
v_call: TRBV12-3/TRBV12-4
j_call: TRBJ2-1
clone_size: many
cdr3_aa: CASSRTSGGPNEQFF
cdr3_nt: TGTGCCAGCAGCCGAACTAGCGGGGGTCCCAATGAGCAGTTCTTC

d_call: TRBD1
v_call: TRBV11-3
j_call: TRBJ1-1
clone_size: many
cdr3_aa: CASSLALATGEAFF
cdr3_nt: TGTGCCAGCAGCTTAGCTCTGGCGACAGGGGAAGCTTTCTTT

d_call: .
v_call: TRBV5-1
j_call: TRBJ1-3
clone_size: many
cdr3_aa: CASSLDSGSGNTIYF
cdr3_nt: TGCGCCAGCAGCTTGGATTCAGGGTCTGGAAACACCATATATTTT

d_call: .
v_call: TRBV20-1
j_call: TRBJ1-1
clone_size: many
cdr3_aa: CSASPIDRANTEAFF
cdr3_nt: TGCAGTGCTAGTCCTATTGACAGAGCCAACACTGAAGCTTTCTTT

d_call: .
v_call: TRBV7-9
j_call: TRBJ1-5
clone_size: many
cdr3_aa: CASSQKTGPSNQPQHF
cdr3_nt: TGCGCCAGCAGCCAAAAGACCGGGCCCAGCAATCAGCCCCAGCATTTT

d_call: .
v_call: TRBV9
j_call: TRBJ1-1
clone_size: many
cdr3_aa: CASSVGGNPTEAFF
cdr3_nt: TGTGCCAGCAGCGTAGGGGGGAACCCGACTGAAGCTTTCTTT

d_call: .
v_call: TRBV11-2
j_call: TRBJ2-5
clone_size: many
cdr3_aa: CASSQDGGGPETQYF
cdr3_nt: TGTGCCAGCAGCCAAGATGGGGGGGGGCCGGAGACCCAGTACTTC

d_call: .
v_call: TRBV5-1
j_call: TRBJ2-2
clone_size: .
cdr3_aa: CASSRNLGTGELFF
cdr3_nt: TGCGCCAGCAGCCGTAATTTGGGCACCGGGGAGCTGTTTTTT

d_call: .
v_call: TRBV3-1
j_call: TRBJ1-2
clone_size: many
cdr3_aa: CASSQEFVTGVTYYGYTF
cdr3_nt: TGCGCCAGCAGCCAAGAATTCGTTACGGGCGTAACTTACTATGGCTACACCTTC

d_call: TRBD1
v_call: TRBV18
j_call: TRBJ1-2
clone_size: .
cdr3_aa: CASSPLTGDYGYTF
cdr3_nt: TGTGCCAGCTCACCACTGACAGGGGACTATGGCTACACCTTC

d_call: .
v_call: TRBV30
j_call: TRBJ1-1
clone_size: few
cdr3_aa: CAWTLVGTEAFF
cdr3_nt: TGTGCCTGGACGCTCGTCGGCACTGAAGCTTTCTTT

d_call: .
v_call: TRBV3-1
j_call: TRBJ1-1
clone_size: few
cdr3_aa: CASSPRWASSLTEAFF
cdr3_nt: TGTGCCAGCAGCCCCCGGTGGGCGAGTTCGCTCACTGAAGCTTTCTTT

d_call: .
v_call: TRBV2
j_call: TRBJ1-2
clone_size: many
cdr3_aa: CASGGALRGYTF
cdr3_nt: TGTGCCAGCGGAGGGGCCTTGCGGGGCTACACCTTC

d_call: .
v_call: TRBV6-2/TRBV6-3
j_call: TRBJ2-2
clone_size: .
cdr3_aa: CASRKEAGRGELFF
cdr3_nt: TGTGCCAGCAGAAAGGAGGCAGGGCGAGGGGAGCTGTTTTTT

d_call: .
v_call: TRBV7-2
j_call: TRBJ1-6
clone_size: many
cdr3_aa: CASSLQGSNSPLHF
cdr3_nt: TGTGCCAGCAGCTTACAGGGAAGTAATTCACCCCTCCACTTT

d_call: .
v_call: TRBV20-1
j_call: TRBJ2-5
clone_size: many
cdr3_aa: CSARDRSEATQYF
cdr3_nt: TGCAGTGCTAGAGATCGATCAGAGGCGACCCAGTACTTC

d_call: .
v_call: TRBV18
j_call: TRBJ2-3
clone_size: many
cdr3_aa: CASSPDLEPSQYF
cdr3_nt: TGTGCCAGCTCACCAGACTTGGAACCCTCGCAGTATTTT

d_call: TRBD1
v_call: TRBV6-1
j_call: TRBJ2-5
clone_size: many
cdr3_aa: CASRQGNQVQETQYF
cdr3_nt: TGTGCCAGCAGACAGGGGAACCAGGTTCAAGAGACCCAGTACTTC

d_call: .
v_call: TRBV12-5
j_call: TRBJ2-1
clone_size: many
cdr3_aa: CASGDGRYNEQFF
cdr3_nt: TGTGCTAGTGGGGATGGACGGTACAATGAGCAGTTCTTC

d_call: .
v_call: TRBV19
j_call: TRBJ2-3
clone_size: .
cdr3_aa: CASSIVGLGTDTQYF
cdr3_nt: TGTGCCAGTAGTATCGTGGGCTTAGGCACAGATACGCAGTATTTT

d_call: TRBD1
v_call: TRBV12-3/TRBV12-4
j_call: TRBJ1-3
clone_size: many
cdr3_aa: CASSSLTGEPLRNTIYF
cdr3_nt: TGTGCCAGCAGTAGTTTAACAGGGGAACCTCTGCGGAACACCATATATTTT